Sequencing of this T cell receptor beta chain was carried out in a study of human T cells and chemical hapten exposure. Study at large: Patients' scalps got diphenylcyclopropenone weekly throughout the approximately 22-week study. TCR yields per sample varied, mainly owing to small pooled library volume differences. Findings and caveats of the study: Donor immune responses may differ from healthy people's, since all donors had alopecia. Significantly greater numbers of large CDR3 similarity clusters came from expanded TCRs than from controls.

The ends were cut back, 7 bases at V and 0 bases at J, with 12 bases in the middle. CDR1 is SGHRS and CDR2 is YFSETQ in the germline V gene. This CDR3 spans 14 amino acids. Documented time point: pre-sensitization, week 0. Noted treatment: therapeutic diphenylcyclopropenone sensitization with weekly scalp DPC. In TCRdb, the RACE reads were re-called with MiXCR into one record per CDR3 protein. Of 38,000 or so distinct CDR3 sequences in the sample, roughly 7.6% were seen once. In this sample, this clonotype turned up a few times. Its antigen is unknown. This TCR derives from a woman in her 50s with alopecia areata. Some clones in this sample may be carry-over from other donors' samples. The sequenced sample was whole blood, obtained in connection with sensitization to the hapten diphenylcyclopropenone (DPC). The rearrangement uses TRBV5-1 and TRBJ2-3; D is perhaps TRBD1 or TRBD2 (5 bases each). The DNA of the CDR3 is TGCGCCAGCGGCCCCGGGGCGAGCACAGATACGCAGTATTTT. It specifies CASGPGASTDTQYF.